The 19 T cell receptor beta chains below were found in one sample sequenced in a study of blood T cell repertoires in COVID-19. The data were produced by immunoSEQ multiplex PCR, yet TCRdb's version contains in-frame clones alone and is incomplete. The sample contains roughly 110,000 clones, about 89% of which appear only once. The sample taken for sequencing was peripheral blood. All receptors derive from a woman in her 30s with acute or convalescent COVID-19.

This chain connects TRBV7-9 to TRBJ1-2, with TRBD1 matching 7 bases. The ends lost 1 base at V and 4 bases at J; junction bases unmatched: 6. Germline CDR1 is SEHNR and CDR2 is FQNEAQ (reference sequence). This CDR3 comprises 15 residues. CDR3 protein: CASSLEPTGSYGYTF. The CDR3 bases are TGTGCCAGCAGCTTAGAGCCGACAGGGAGCTATGGCTACACCTTC.

This sequence joins TRBV27 and TRBJ1-1, with D possibly TRBD1 on 6 matching bases. Trimming left V 7 bases short and J 3 bases short, with 21 bases between. The CDR3 runs 16 residues. Germline lookup yields CDR1 MNHEY and CDR2 SMNVEV (reference sequence). The CDR3 bases are TGTGCCAGCACTTCCCCCGGAGGGGGGGGGTACACTGAAGCTTTCTTT. Encoded protein: CASTSPGGGGYTEAFF.

The genes are TRBV27 and TRBJ2-3; 8 positions agree with TRBD1. This CDR3 is 15 amino acids long. Germline assignment: CDR1 MNHEY and CDR2 SMNVEV (reference sequence). V lost 2 bases and J lost 2; bases outside the gene matches: 3. CDR3 sequence reads: CASSLGQGLTDTQYF. The CDR3 nucleotides are TGTGCCAGCAGTTTAGGACAGGGACTCACAGATACGCAGTATTTT.

The V and J genes are TRBV7-8 and TRBJ2-2; D uncertain. The CDR3 extends over 12 amino acids. V lost 1 base to trimming and J lost 5 bases, with 2 bases between them. Germline assignment: CDR1 SGHVS and CDR2 FQNEAQ. In DNA form, the CDR3 reads TGTGCCAGCAGCTTAGTAACCGGGGAGCTGTTTTTT. As protein: CASSLVTGELFF. Supplemented by reference TRBV7-8 and TRBJ2-2, the full variable domain reads GAGVSQSPRYKVAKRGQDVALRCDPISGHVSLFWYQQALGQGPEFLTYFQNEAQLDKSGLPSDRFFAERPEGSVSTLKIQRTQQEDSAVYLCASSLVTGELFFGEGSRLTVL.

The genes are TRBV5-4 and TRBJ2-7; D not resolved. The V and J ends lost 4 bases and 3 bases respectively, with 11 bases between them. CDR3 length equals 13 residues. The germline V gene encodes CDR1 SGHNT and CDR2 YYREEE (reference sequence). The CDR3 DNA sequence: TGTGCCAGCAGCGATTGGAGTAACTACGAGCAGTACTTC. It specifies CASSDWSNYEQYF.

The chain carries TRBV19 and TRBJ2-1; D might be TRBD1 (6 bases). CDR1 is LNHDA, CDR2 SQIVND, per germline (reference sequence). There are 15 residues in the CDR3. The V end was cut by 4 bases, the J end by 2 bases, with 12 bases between. CDR3 nucleotides: TGTGCCAGTAGTAAGTGGACAGAGGCCTACAATGAGCAGTTCTTC. It translates to CASSKWTEAYNEQFF.

The V and J genes are TRBV28 and TRBJ1-6; D perhaps matches TRBD1 (5 bases). The ends were cut back, 3 bases at V and 9 bases at J, with 15 bases in the middle. CDR1 and CDR2 (germline): MDHEN, SYDVKM. This CDR3 region has 15 residues. CDR3 region: CASSFPNNGGSPLHF. CDR3 bases: TGTGCCAGCAGTTTCCCCAACAACGGGGGTTCACCCCTCCACTTT.

With respect to this clone: One junction end disagrees with the germline gene, perhaps due to a read error. Here the CDR3 reads CASSSVIRNYEQYF. The CDR3 nucleotides read TGTGCTAGCAGCTCAGTAATCAGGAACTACGAGCAGTACTTC. This chain joins TRBV7-7 and TRBJ2-7; the D is unclear. This CDR3 has 14 residues. Per the germline V gene, CDR1 is SSHAT and CDR2 is FNYEAQ (reference sequence). The full variable domain, in which reference TRBV7-7 and TRBJ2-7 provide the parts outside the CDR3, is GAGVSQSPRYKVTKRGQDVTLRCDPISSHATLYWYQQALGQGPEFLTYFNYEAQPDKSGLPSDRFSAERPEGSISTLTIQRTEQRDSAMYRCASSSVIRNYEQYFGPGTRLTVT.

In nucleotides, the CDR3 is TGTGCCAGCAGGGAACAGGGGGTCGACACTGAAGCTTTCTTT. Translated: CASREQGVDTEAFF. The genes are TRBV2 and TRBJ1-1; 8 bases fit TRBD1. CDR3 size: 14 residues. The J segment lost 3 bases and the V segment lost 6 bases, leaving 6 bases of the junction unmatched. Germline loops: CDR1 SNHLY, CDR2 FYNNEI.

J is TRBJ1-5 and V is TRBV7-9; TRBD1 aligns across 11 bases. J lost 6 bases, V lost 4 bases, and 8 bases had no gene match. Germline V gene data show CDR1 as SEHNR and CDR2 as FQNEAQ (reference sequence). The CDR3 contains 16 residues. The CDR3, as DNA: TGTGCCAGCAGCTATTCGGGACAGGGGGGCGGTCAGCCCCAGCATTTT. It specifies CASSYSGQGGGQPQHF.

The DNA of the CDR3 is TGCGCCAGCAGCCAAGATCCGGCGACTAGCTTCAATTACGAGCAGTACTTC. Its translation is CASSQDPATSFNYEQYF. The rearrangement joins TRBV4-1 to TRBJ2-7, with 7 bases that match TRBD2. This CDR3 comprises 17 residues. V lost 0 bases to trimming and J lost 4 bases; unmatched junction nucleotides: 12. Germline V gene data show CDR1 as MGHRA and CDR2 as YSYEKL.

V is TRBV13 and J is TRBJ2-7, with 8 bases aligning to TRBD2. V shed 4 bases, J shed 3 bases, and the junction held 5 bases outside the gene matches. Germline V gene lookup returns CDR1 PRHDT and CDR2 FYEKMQ (reference sequence). This CDR3 region has 14 residues. The DNA for the CDR3 is TGTGCCAGCAGCTCTCTAGCGGGCTTCTACGAGCAGTACTTC. Residues: CASSSLAGFYEQYF.

V is TRBV7-2 and J is TRBJ2-1; D is possibly TRBD1 (6 bases). Germline V CDR1 and CDR2: SGHTA, FQGNSA. CDR3 length: 15 amino acids. V lost 4 bases to trimming and J lost 0 bases, with 10 bases between them. DNA of the CDR3: TGTGCCAGCAGCTGGGACACCCTCTCCTACAATGAGCAGTTCTTC. It codes for CASSWDTLSYNEQFF.

This chain uses TRBV4-2 with TRBJ2-1; the match to TRBD1 covers 8 bases. The V gene end was trimmed by 4 bases and the J gene end by 4 bases; junction bases not matched to a gene: 6. CDR1 and CDR2 (germline): LGHNA, YNFKEQ. This CDR3 is built from 15 residues. The CDR3 DNA reads TGTGCCAGCAGCCCACAGGGGGGTACGTACAATGAGCAGTTCTTC. This encodes CASSPQGGTYNEQFF.

The V gene is TRBV4-3, the J gene TRBJ2-3; no definite D call. With 0 bases removed from V and 1 base from J, the gap between germline ends came to 8 bases. Germline V gene lookup returns CDR1 LGHNA and CDR2 YSLEER. This CDR3 is 15 amino acids long. The DNA of the CDR3 is TGCGCCAGCAGCCAAGATCACAGACGCACAGATACGCAGTATTTT. Amino acids: CASSQDHRRTDTQYF.

This chain joins TRBV4-2 and TRBJ2-7; 11 bases fit TRBD2. This CDR3 is built from 13 residues. Per the germline V gene, CDR1 is LGHNA and CDR2 is YNFKEQ. After removal of 5 bases from V and 10 bases from J, the junction contained 7 bases not matched to a gene. Here the CDR3 DNA reads TGTGCCAGCAGCTCTGGACTAGCGGGCAGCCAGTACTTC. Amino acids: CASSSGLAGSQYF.

The chain has TRBV7-6 and TRBJ1-1; 9 bases map to TRBD1. V shed 5 bases, J shed 5 bases, and the junction held 12 bases outside the gene matches. The CDR3 length is 16 residues. Germline lookup yields CDR1 SGHVS and CDR2 FNYEAQ. CDR3 residues: CASSQNPTGGWTEAFF. The CDR3 DNA is TGTGCCAGCAGCCAAAACCCGACAGGGGGTTGGACTGAAGCTTTCTTT.

The chain has TRBV3-1 (or the pseudogene TRBV3-2) and TRBJ2-1, with 8 bases identical to TRBD2. The CDR3 length is 15 residues. The V and J ends lost 0 bases and 9 bases, in that order; junction bases with no gene match: 7. Germline CDR1 reads LGHDT; CDR2 reads YNNKEL (reference sequence). The CDR3 loop is CASSQDRGGSAEQFF. CDR3 nucleotide sequence: TGTGCCAGCAGCCAAGATCGGGGGGGATCCGCTGAGCAGTTCTTC.

Only one count was recorded for this clone. The gene calls are TRBV6-5 and TRBJ1-2, with a tentative D call TRBD1 (5 bases). V lost 0 bases to trimming and J lost 8 bases, with 10 bases between them. This CDR3 has 13 amino acids. Per the germline V gene, CDR1 is MNHEY and CDR2 is SVGAGI. Here the CDR3 DNA reads TGTGCCAGCAGTTACTCGCAGGGATCCGGCTACACCTTC. As protein: CASSYSQGSGYTF.